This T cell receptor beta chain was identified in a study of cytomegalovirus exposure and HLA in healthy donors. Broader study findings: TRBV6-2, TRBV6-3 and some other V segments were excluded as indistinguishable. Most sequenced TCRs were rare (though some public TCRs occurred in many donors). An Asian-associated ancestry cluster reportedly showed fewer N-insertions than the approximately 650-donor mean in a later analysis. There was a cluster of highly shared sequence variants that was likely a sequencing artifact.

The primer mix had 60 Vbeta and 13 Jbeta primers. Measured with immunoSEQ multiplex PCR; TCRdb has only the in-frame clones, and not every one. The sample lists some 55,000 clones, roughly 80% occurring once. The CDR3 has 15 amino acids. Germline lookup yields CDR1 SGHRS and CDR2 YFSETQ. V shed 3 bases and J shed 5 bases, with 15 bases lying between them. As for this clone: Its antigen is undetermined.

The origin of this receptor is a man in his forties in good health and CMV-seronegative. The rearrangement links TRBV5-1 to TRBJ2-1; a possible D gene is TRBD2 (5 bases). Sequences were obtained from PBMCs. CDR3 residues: CASSSPLAGNNEQFF. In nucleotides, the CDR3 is TGCGCCAGCAGCTCGCCCCTGGCCGGGAACAATGAGCAGTTCTTC.